The sequence of this T cell receptor beta chain was determined in a study of blood T cell repertoires in COVID-19. Study information: Acute-phase and convalescent COVID-19 samples originated in the United States, Italy and Spain. Sources were T cells, B-cell-depleted T cells, or PBMCs; the material itself was cDNA or gDNA.

Seattle enrolled patients during active infection and tracked them longitudinally. How the authors handled the data: Reference gene primer amplification gave nucleated cell count estimates. Using immunoSEQ multiplex PCR, the repertoire was profiled, and TCRdb retains in-frame clones only, with some absent. V and J calls and clone size are as listed in that table; D and trimming were resolved from the DNA. Among some 300,000 clones listed, 75% to 90% were seen once. CDR3 length: 16 amino acids. Germline CDR1 reads GTSNPN; CDR2 reads SVGIG (reference sequence). Germline trimming cut 2 bases from V and 3 bases from J; bases unmatched to any gene: 7.

The chain has TRBV30 and TRBJ1-1, with TRBD1 matching over 12 bases. The sample was peripheral blood. This sequence originates from a woman aged 65 to 85 with COVID-19, enrolled during active disease. CDR3 in DNA: TGTGCCTGGAGTCTCCGGGACAGGGGGCCGGACACTGAAGCTTTCTTT. Translated, it gives CAWSLRDRGPDTEAFF.